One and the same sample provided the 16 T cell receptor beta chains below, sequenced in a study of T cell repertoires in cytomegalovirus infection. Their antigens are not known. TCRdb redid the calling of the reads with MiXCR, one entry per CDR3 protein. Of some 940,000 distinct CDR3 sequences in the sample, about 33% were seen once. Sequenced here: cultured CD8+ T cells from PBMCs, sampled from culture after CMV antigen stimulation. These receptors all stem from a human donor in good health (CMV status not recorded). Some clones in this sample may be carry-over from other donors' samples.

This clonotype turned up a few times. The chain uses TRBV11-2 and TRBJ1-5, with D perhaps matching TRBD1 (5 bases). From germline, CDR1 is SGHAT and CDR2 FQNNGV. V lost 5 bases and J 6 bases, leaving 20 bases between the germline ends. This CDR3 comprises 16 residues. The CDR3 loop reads CASSPKDSALPQPQHF. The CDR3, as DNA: TGTGCCAGCAGCCCAAAAGACAGCGCACTGCCTCAGCCCCAGCATTTT.

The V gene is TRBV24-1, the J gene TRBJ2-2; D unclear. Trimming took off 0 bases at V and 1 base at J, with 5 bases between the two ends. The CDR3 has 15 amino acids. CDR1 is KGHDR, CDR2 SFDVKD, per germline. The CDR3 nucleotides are TGTGCCACCAGTGATTTGGACAAGAACACCGGGGAGCTGTTTTTT. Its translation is CATSDLDKNTGELFF.

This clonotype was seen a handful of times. The DNA of the CDR3 is TGCGCCAGCAGCCAGCGGACAGGGGCGACAGATACGCAGTATTTT. Its translation is CASSQRTGATDTQYF. The rearrangement links TRBV4-1 to TRBJ2-3; 9 nucleotides line up with TRBD1. CDR1 and CDR2 from the germline V gene are MGHRA and YSYEKL. The V and J ends lost 3 bases and 3 bases, in that order; junction bases with no gene match: 4. The CDR3 is 15 residues long.

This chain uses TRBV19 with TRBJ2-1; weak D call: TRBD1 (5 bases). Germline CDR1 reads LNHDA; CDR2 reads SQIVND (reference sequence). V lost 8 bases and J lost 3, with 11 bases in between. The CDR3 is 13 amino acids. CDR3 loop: CASFSGFYNEQFF. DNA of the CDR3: TGTGCCAGTTTTTCAGGGTTCTACAATGAGCAGTTCTTC.

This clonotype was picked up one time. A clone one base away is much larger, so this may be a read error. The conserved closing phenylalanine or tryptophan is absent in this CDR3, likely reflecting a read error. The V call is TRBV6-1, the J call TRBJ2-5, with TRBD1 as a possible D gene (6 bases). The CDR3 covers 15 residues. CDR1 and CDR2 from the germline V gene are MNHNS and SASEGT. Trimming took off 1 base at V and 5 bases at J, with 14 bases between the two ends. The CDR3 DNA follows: TGTGCCAGCAGTGAAGATCAGGGGCAATGGGAGACCCAGTACTCC. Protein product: CASSEDQGQWETQYS.

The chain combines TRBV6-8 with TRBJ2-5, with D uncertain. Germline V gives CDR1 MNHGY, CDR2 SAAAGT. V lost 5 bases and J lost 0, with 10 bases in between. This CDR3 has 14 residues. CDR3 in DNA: TGTGCCAGCAGTCCTGACGGGTACCAAGAGACCCAGTACTTC. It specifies CASSPDGYQETQYF.

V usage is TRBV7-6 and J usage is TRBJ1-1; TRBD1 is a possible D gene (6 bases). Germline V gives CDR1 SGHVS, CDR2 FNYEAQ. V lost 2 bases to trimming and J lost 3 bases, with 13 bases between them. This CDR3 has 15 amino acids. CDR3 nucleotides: TGTGCCAGCAGCTTAACCGCAGGGGTCGACACTGAAGCTTTCTTT. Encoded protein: CASSLTAGVDTEAFF.

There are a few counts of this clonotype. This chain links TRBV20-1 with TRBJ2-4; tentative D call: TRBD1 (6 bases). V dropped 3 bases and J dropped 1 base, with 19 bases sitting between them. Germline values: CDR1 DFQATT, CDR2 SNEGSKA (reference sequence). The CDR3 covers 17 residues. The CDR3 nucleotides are TGCAGTGCTAGTCCCCAGGGGCCGGGACGGGCCAAAAACATTCAGTACTTC. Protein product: CSASPQGPGRAKNIQYF.

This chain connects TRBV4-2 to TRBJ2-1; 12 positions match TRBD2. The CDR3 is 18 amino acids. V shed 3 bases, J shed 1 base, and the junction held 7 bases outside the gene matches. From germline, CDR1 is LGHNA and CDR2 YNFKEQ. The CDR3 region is CASSHAPGLAGSYNEQFF. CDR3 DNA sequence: TGTGCCAGCAGCCACGCTCCGGGACTAGCGGGTTCCTACAATGAGCAGTTCTTC.

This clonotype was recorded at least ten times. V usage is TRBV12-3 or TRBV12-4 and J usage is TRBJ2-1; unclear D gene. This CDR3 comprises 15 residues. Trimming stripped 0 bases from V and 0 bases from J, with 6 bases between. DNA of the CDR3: TGTGCCAGCAGTTTAGCCCCGAGCTCCTACAATGAGCAGTTCTTC. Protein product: CASSLAPSSYNEQFF.

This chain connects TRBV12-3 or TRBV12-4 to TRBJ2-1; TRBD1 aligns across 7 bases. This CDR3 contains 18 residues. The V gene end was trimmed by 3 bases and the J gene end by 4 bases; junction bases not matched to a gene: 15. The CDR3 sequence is CASSLVVKRTGKYNEQFF. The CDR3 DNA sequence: TGTGCCAGCAGTTTGGTGGTGAAGAGGACAGGCAAGTACAATGAGCAGTTCTTC.

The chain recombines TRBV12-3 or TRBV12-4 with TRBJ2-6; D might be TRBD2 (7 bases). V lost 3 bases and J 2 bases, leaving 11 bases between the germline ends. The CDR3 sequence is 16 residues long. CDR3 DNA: TGTGCCAGCAGTTTGAACGGGGGGCCTGGGGCCAACGTCCTGACTTTC. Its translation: CASSLNGGPGANVLTF.

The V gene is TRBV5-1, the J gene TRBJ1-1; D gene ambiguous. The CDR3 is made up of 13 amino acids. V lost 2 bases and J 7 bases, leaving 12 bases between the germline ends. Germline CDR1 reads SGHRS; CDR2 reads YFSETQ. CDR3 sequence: CASSFEGSIEAFF. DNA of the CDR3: TGCGCCAGCAGCTTTGAAGGGTCTATTGAAGCTTTCTTT.

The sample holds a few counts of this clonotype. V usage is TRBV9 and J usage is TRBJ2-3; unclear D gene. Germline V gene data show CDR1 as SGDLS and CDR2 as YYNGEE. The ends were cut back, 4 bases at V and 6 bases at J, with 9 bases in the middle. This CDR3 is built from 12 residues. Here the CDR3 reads CASSTTKDTQYF. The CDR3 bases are TGTGCCAGCAGCACCACCAAGGATACGCAGTATTTT.

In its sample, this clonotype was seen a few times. The DNA of the CDR3 is TGTGCCAGCAGTTACTCGGGGACAGGGGACACCGGGGAGCTGTTTTTT. Translation: CASSYSGTGDTGELFF. The gene calls are TRBV6-7 and TRBJ2-2; TRBD1 matches at 10 bases. TRBV6-7 is an open reading frame, and its role is uncertain. The ends lost 0 bases at V and 3 bases at J; junction bases unmatched: 1. The CDR3 spans 16 residues.

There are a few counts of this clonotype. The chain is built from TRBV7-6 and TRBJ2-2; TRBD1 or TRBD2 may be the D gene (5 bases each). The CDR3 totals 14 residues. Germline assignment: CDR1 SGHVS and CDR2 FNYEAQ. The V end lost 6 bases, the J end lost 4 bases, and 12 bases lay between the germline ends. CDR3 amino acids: CASRPYGATGELFF. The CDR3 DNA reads TGTGCCAGCAGACCCTACGGGGCCACCGGGGAGCTGTTTTTT.